This T cell receptor beta chain was captured in a study of blood T cell repertoires in COVID-19. About the study: Sites in the United States, Italy and Spain provided acute and convalescent COVID-19 samples. In each case, the material was cDNA or gDNA derived from T cells, B-cell-depleted T cells, or PBMCs.

As handled by the study authors: For nucleated cells, counts were estimated from reference gene primer amplification. The assay was immunoSEQ multiplex PCR, and TCRdb's table has in-frame clones only and misses some. Clone size and V and J calls were adopted from that table, with D and trimming inferred from the DNA. This table has some 57,000 clones, about 82% appearing once. V gave up 1 base and J gave up 4 bases; unmatched junction bases: 1. This CDR3 region has 14 residues. Germline V gene sequence: CDR1 SEHNR, CDR2 FQNEAQ (reference sequence). Specimen: peripheral blood. This TCR was recovered from a woman at least 80 years old with acute or convalescent COVID-19. This chain uses TRBV7-9 with TRBJ1-3; 7 bases agree with TRBD1. The CDR3 sequence is CASSLETGGNTIYF. The CDR3 bases are TGTGCCAGCAGCTTAGAGACAGGGGGAAACACCATATATTTT.